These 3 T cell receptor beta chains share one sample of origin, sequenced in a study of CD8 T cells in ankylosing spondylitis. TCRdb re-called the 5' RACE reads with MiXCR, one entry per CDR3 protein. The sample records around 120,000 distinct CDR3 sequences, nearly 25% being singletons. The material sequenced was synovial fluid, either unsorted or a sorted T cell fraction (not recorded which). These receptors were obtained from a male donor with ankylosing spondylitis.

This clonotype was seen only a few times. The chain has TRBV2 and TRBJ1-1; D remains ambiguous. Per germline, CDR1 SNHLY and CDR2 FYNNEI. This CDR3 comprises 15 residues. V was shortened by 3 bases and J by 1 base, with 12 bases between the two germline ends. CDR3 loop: CASSDASGKNTEAFF. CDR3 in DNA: TGTGCCAGCAGTGATGCCTCGGGCAAGAACACTGAAGCTTTCTTT.

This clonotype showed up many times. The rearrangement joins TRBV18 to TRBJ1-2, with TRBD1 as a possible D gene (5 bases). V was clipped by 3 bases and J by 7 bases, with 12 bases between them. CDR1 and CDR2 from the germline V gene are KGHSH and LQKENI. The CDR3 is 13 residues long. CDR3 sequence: CASSPGTRSGYTF. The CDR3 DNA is TGTGCCAGCTCACCTGGGACTAGAAGTGGCTACACCTTC.

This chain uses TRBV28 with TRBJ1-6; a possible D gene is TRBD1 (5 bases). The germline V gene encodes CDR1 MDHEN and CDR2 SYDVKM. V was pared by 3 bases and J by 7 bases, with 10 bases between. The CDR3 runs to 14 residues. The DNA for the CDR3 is TGTGCCAGCAGTTTCAGGGAATACAATTCACCCCTCCACTTT. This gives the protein CASSFREYNSPLHF.